This T cell receptor (beta chain) was found in a study of cytomegalovirus exposure and HLA in healthy donors. Study results and limitations: Productive status was seen about 90% or about 30% of the time for most TCR beta V segments in an earlier analysis. Some V segments could not be told apart, so they were left out, TRBV6-2 and TRBV6-3 among them.

Trimming left V 1 base short and J 0 bases short, with 13 bases between. Germline lookup yields CDR1 SGHTA and CDR2 FQGNSA. The CDR3 is 16 amino acids. Use of 60 Vbeta and 13 Jbeta primers characterized the PCR. The assay was immunoSEQ multiplex PCR, and TCRdb's table has in-frame clones only and misses some. The sample consists of about 160,000 clones, more than 75% of them appearing once. A note on this clone: Its antigen is as yet unknown.

Sequencing was done on a sample of PBMCs. The sequence derives from a man aged 18 to 30 in good health and CMV-seropositive. The gene calls are TRBV7-2 and TRBJ2-7; maybe TRBD1 (6 bases). The CDR3 here is CASSLEQGFSSYEQYF. The DNA of the CDR3 is TGTGCCAGCAGCTTAGAACAGGGATTCTCCTCCTACGAGCAGTACTTC.